The rows below give T cell receptor beta chains drawn from one sample of a study of cytomegalovirus exposure and HLA in healthy donors. Profiling relied on immunoSEQ multiplex PCR, and the TCRdb table lists in-frame clones only, not all of them. Of about 67,000 clones listed, 65% to 70% are singletons. The sample taken for sequencing was PBMCs. The receptors come from a woman between 25 and 40 years old in good health and CMV-seronegative. The CDR3 runs from the conserved cysteine through the conserved F or W. D genes are given only for firm matches. Size is omitted from some rows. Given values are once, few, many or a class for expanded clones.

J gene | D gene | clone size | V gene | CDR3 protein | CDR3 DNA
TRBJ2-2 | NA | few | TRBV7-9 | CASSFFRGSHRELFF | TGTGCCAGCAGCTTCTTCCGGGGGAGCCACCGGGAGCTGTTTTTT
TRBJ2-6 | NA | NA | TRBV6-5 | CAIGGGANVLTF | TGTGCCATCGGGGGAGGGGCCAACGTCCTGACTTTC
TRBJ1-4 | NA | NA | TRBV6-5 | CASSPGEAEKLFF | TGTGCCAGCAGCCCAGGGGAAGCTGAAAAACTGTTTTTT
TRBJ1-2 | NA | few | TRBV29-1 | CSVDSAYYGYTF | TGCAGCGTTGATAGTGCTTACTATGGCTACACCTTC
TRBJ1-5 | TRBD1 | NA | TRBV6-1 | CASSSTGTQHF | TGTGCCAGCAGTTCGACAGGGACCCAGCATTTT
TRBJ1-2 | TRBD1 | NA | TRBV6-1 | CASSATGPYGYTF | TGTGCCAGCAGCGCGACAGGGCCCTATGGCTACACCTTC
TRBJ1-1 | TRBD1 | few | TRBV27 | CASRPNRGGFTEAFF | TGTGCCAGCAGGCCCAACAGGGGAGGTTTCACTGAAGCTTTCTTT
TRBJ1-2 | NA | once | TRBV6-5 | CAINPGGYGYTF | TGTGCCATCAACCCGGGGGGCTATGGCTACACCTTC
TRBJ2-1 | NA | few | TRBV9 | CASSVWQGYNEQFF | TGTGCCAGCAGCGTTTGGCAGGGCTACAATGAGCAGTTCTTC
TRBJ2-5 | NA | NA | TRBV7-3 | CASSPGRRETQYF | TGTGCCAGCAGCCCGGGGAGGAGAGAGACCCAGTACTTC
TRBJ1-4 | TRBD1 | NA | TRBV18 | CASSRDRGWNEKLFF | TGTGCCAGCTCACGAGACAGGGGGTGGAATGAAAAACTGTTTTTT
TRBJ2-1 | NA | few | TRBV9 | CASSVEGGANEQFF | TGTGCCAGCAGCGTAGAGGGGGGGGCCAATGAGCAGTTCTTC
TRBJ2-5 | NA | NA | TRBV6-6 | CASSYSGQQETQYF | TGTGCCAGCAGTTACTCCGGACAGCAAGAGACCCAGTACTTC
TRBJ2-2 | TRBD2 | NA | TRBV11-2 | CASSPLAAGGELFF | TGTGCCAGCAGCCCCCTAGCGGCCGGGGGGGAGCTGTTTTTT